This T cell receptor beta chain is from a study of Ad26.COV2.S vaccination and SARS-CoV-2 variants. Assay used: immunoSEQ multiplex PCR; TCRdb lists only in-frame clones, some missing. The top ten hold more than 10% of the sample, which has a few hundred thousand clones, 80% to 95% seen once. The treatment was: 15 to 20 received Ad26.COV2.S at low or high dose, single or two shots; several received placebo; per-sample allocation not given. After the first vaccine or placebo injection, samples were drawn on day 63. Germline V CDR1 and CDR2: LNHDA, SQIVND (reference sequence). CDR3 length equals 13 residues. With 6 bases removed from V and 5 bases from J, the gap between germline ends came to 10 bases.

This chain links TRBV19 with TRBJ2-2; D unclear. The clonotype was recovered from a person between 18 and 60 years old who received the Ad26.COV2.S COVID-19 vaccine or a placebo. The source was peripheral blood, collected in a trial of Ad26.COV2.S vaccine versus placebo. CDR3 DNA sequence: TGTGCCAGTAGAACAAGTGAAACCGGGGAGCTGTTTTTT. This sequence encodes CASRTSETGELFF.